The TCR beta chain described here comes from a study of graft-versus-host responses after intestinal transplantation. In the study overall: Transplant types were multivisceral, liver-intestinal, or isolated intestinal. Anti-thymocyte globulin induction, then tacrolimus and steroids for about three years, went to all recipients. Study-level results: Recipient marrow harbored GvH clones, some of which surfaced first in ileum or blood.

V lost 5 bases, J lost 8 bases, and 7 bases stayed unmatched. Germline V gene data show CDR1 as SEHNR and CDR2 as FQNEAQ (reference sequence). CDR3 size: 15 residues. With respect to this clone: The antigen remains unidentified.

Sequencing used immunoSEQ multiplex PCR; TCRdb keeps in-frame clones, though not all of them. The sample carries 90,000 to 100,000 clones, more than 85% recorded once. The TCR was taken from a human donor who received an intestinal transplant. The sequencing used unstimulated CD8+ T cells sorted from spleen or lymph node cells, collected before intestinal transplant. The V and J genes are TRBV7-9 and TRBJ2-1; TRBD1 matches at 12 bases. CDR3 sequence (DNA): TGTGCCAGCAGCCGAAGCCGGGACAGGGGGCATGAGCAGTTCTTC. This sequence encodes CASSRSRDRGHEQFF.